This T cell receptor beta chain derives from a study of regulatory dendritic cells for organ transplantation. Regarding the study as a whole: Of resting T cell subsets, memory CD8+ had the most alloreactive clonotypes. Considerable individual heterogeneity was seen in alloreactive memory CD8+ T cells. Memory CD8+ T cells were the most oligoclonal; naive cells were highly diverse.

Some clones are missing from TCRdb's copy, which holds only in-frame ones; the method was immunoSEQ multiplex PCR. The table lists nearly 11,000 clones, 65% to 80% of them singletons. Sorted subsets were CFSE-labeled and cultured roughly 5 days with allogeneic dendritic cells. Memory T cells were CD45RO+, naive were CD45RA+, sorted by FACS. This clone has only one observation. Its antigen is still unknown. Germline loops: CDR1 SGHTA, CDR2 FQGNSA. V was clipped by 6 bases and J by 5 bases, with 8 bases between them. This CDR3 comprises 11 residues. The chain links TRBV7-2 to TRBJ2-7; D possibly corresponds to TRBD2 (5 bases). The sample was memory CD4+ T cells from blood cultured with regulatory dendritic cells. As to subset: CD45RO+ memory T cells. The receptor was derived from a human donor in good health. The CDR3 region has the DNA TGTGCCAGCAGGAACGGGGACGAGCAGTACTTC. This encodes CASRNGDEQYF.